These T cell receptor beta chains were read from a single sample in a study of low-dose radiotherapy and immunotherapy resistance in tumors. Each CDR3 protein is one row after TCRdb ran MiXCR on the reads. Here the sample spans around 76,000 distinct CDR3 sequences, 30% to 40% being singletons. This specimen consisted of PBMCs, obtained before treatment. These receptors all come from a female donor with ovarian cancer. Each CDR3 is given with its conserved first and last residue. The D gene is left open where the match is weak. Clone size is not always given. Where it is, it says once, few, many or a class for expanded clones.

many	TRBV6-6	TRBD2	TRBJ2-3	TGTGCCAGCAGCGGAGTAGCGGGGGGGGGCACAGATACGCAGTATTTT	CASSGVAGGGTDTQYF
many	TRBV11-2	TRBD1	TRBJ2-7	TGTGCCAGCAGCCCCCGCCCGGGACAGGGTGTCTACGAGCAGTACTTC	CASSPRPGQGVYEQYF
.	TRBV5-1	.	TRBJ1-1	TGCGCCAGCAGCTTGTCAGGGACCACTGAAGCTTTCTTT	CASSLSGTTEAFF
.	TRBV28	TRBD2	TRBJ2-7	TGTGCCAGCAGGAACTTAAGGGAGGGGTCCTACGAGCAGTACTTC	CASRNLREGSYEQYF
many	TRBV11-2	.	TRBJ2-2	TGTGCCAGCAGCTTAGATCGGCTCACCGGGGAGCTGTTTTTT	CASSLDRLTGELFF
.	TRBV28	.	TRBJ1-6	TGTGCCAGCAGTTTATACCCGGGTGCCCGCAATTCACCCCTCCACTTT	CASSLYPGARNSPLHF
.	TRBV18	.	TRBJ1-1	TGTGCCAGCTCACCGAACAACCAGGGGAACACTGAAGCTTTCTTT	CASSPNNQGNTEAFF
many	TRBV5-1	TRBD2	TRBJ2-2	TGCGCCAGCAGCTTTACCGGGAGGCGGGCCGGGCGTAGGAACACCGGGGAGCTGTTTTTT	CASSFTGRRAGRRNTGELFF
.	TRBV6-6	.	TRBJ2-5	TGTGCCAGCAGTTCGCCCTTGCAAGAGACCCAGTACTTC	CASSSPLQETQYF
many	TRBV9	.	TRBJ2-1	TGTGCCAGCGGAAGGGCAGGGTCTTTGGCAAATGAGCAGTTCTTC	CASGRAGSLANEQFF
.	TRBV28	.	TRBJ1-4	TGTGCCAGCAGTCCCCCTGGGACATCGACTAATGAAAAACTGTTTTTT	CASSPPGTSTNEKLFF
once	TRBV5-1	.	TRBJ1-2	TGCGCCAGCAGCGGGAGGGAACAGGTTTCGTTTCGCTATGGCTACACCTTC	CASSGREQVSFRYGYTF
many	TRBV27	.	TRBJ2-7	TGTGCCAGCAGTTTATCGAGGCGGTACGAGCAGTACTTC	CASSLSRRYEQYF
many	TRBV10-3	.	TRBJ2-1	TGTGCCATCAGTGATAGGAGACAGTTACTCAATGAGCAGTTCTTC	CAISDRRQLLNEQFF
medium-sized	TRBV5-1	.	TRBJ2-6	TGCGCCAGCAGCTTGGACCCCCTCCTACCCGCCAAGGGTGGGCTCTCTGGGGCCAACGTCCTGACTTTC	CASSLDPLLPAKGGLSGANVLTF
many	TRBV2	.	TRBJ2-1	TGTGCCAGCGGGGGAAGTGGTTCCTACAATGAGCAGTTCTTC	CASGGSGSYNEQFF
many	TRBV20-1	.	TRBJ1-2	TGCAGTGCTAGCGGGGGAACACCTGGGTCTAACTATGGCTACACCTTC	CSASGGTPGSNYGYTF
many	TRBV6-6	TRBD1	TRBJ2-7	TGTGCCAGCAGCCGGGACAGGAGACTCTACGAGCAGTACTTC	CASSRDRRLYEQYF
few	TRBV11-3	TRBD2	TRBJ2-1	TGTGCCAGCAATATGGCCCTAGCGGGAGTCGGCTCAGAGCAGTTCTTC	CASNMALAGVGSEQFF
.	TRBV6-8	.	TRBJ2-3	TGTGCCAGCAGGAGGGGGGAAGCAGATACGCAGTATTTT	CASRRGEADTQYF
.	TRBV6-2/TRBV6-3	.	TRBJ2-5	TGTGCCAGCAGAATCGGACAAGCCGGCGTTCGGACCCAGTACTTC	CASRIGQAGVRTQYF
.	TRBV7-2	TRBD2	TRBJ2-1	TGTGCCAGCAGCCCTCGGGAGGGCCCTAGGAATGAGCAGTTCTTC	CASSPREGPRNEQFF
many	TRBV15	TRBD2	TRBJ2-3	TGTGCCACCAGCACCCTAAGCGGGAGCTTTGATACGCAGTATTTT	CATSTLSGSFDTQYF
.	TRBV5-4	.	TRBJ2-7	TGTGCCAGCAGCGGATCGCCCCGTACACAGGGCTACGAGCAGTACTTC	CASSGSPRTQGYEQYF
many	TRBV27	TRBD1	TRBJ2-7	TGTGCCAGCGGACCTCAGGGACAGGGGGCTTACGAGCAGTACTTC	CASGPQGQGAYEQYF
few	TRBV2	TRBD2	TRBJ2-3	TGTGCCAGCAGTGCTAGCGGGGGGTCAAATACGCAGTATTTT	CASSASGGSNTQYF
.	TRBV7-6	.	TRBJ2-2	TGTGCCAGCAGGAATCCGCGGAACACCGGGGAGCTGTTTTTT	CASRNPRNTGELFF
many	TRBV30	.	TRBJ1-1	TGTGCCTGGAACACCCAGGGCGTCTTGAACACTGAAGCTTTCTTT	CAWNTQGVLNTEAFF
.	TRBV27	.	TRBJ1-5	TGTGCCACCAGTGATGGGGGGGCCAGAGGCAATCAGCCCCAGCATTTT	CATSDGGARGNQPQHF
many	TRBV29-1	TRBD1	TRBJ2-7	TGCAGCGTCCTGGGACAGGGGTCCTCCTACGAGCAGTACTTC	CSVLGQGSSYEQYF
many	TRBV7-3	.	TRBJ1-1	TGTGCCAGCAGCCCGCGGACACACACTGAAGCTTTCTTT	CASSPRTHTEAFF
many	TRBV3-1	TRBD2	TRBJ2-1	TGTGCCAGCAGCCAGGAACTAGCGGGGGGGGAGTTCTTC	CASSQELAGGEFF
many	TRBV12-3/TRBV12-4	TRBD1	TRBJ1-3	TGTGCCAGCACCTGGACAGGGAAGAACACCATATATTTT	CASTWTGKNTIYF
.	TRBV3-1	.	TRBJ2-5	TGTGCCAGCAGTTTAAGGGGCGTAGAGACCCAGTACTTC	CASSLRGVETQYF
.	TRBV6-2/TRBV6-3	.	TRBJ1-4	.	CASSGRTAGRNEKLFFFFFFF
.	TRBV7-6	.	TRBJ1-5	TGTGCCAGCAGCTACCGAGGCGGGGACGGCCTACTGCCTACTAGCAATCAGCCCCAGCATTTT	CASSYRGGDGLLPTSNQPQHF